Below are 4 T cell receptor beta chains sequenced from a single sample in a study of blood T cell repertoires in COVID-19. Assay: immunoSEQ multiplex PCR; the TCRdb copy retains only in-frame clones and omits some. This sample has about 230,000 clones; about 85% occur once, and the top ten carry over 0.95%. What was sequenced was peripheral blood. These receptors were taken from a man aged 40-50 years with acute or convalescent COVID-19.

CDR3 bases: TGTGCCAGCAGCCGTGCAGGGGGTTATGATTCACCCCTCCACTTT. Its translation: CASSRAGGYDSPLHF. This rearrangement joins TRBV7-8 to TRBJ1-6; 7 bases are a match to TRBD1. Germline CDR1 and CDR2: SGHVS and FQNEAQ. With 5 bases clipped from V and 8 bases from J, the junction kept 9 bases outside the gene matches. The CDR3 extends over 15 amino acids. Using reference TRBV7-8 and TRBJ1-6 for the parts outside the CDR3, the full variable domain is GAGVSQSPRYKVAKRGQDVALRCDPISGHVSLFWYQQALGQGPEFLTYFQNEAQLDKSGLPSDRFFAERPEGSVSTLKIQRTQQEDSAVYLCASSRAGGYDSPLHFGNGTRLTVT.

The chain carries TRBV27 and TRBJ2-1; D is perhaps TRBD2 (6 bases). Germline CDR1 MNHEY, CDR2 SMNVEV (reference sequence). The CDR3 spans 15 residues. The V end was cut by 3 bases, the J end by 7 bases, with 16 bases between. CDR3 sequence reads: CASSLGRQARNEQFF. In DNA, the CDR3 is TGTGCCAGCAGTTTGGGGAGGCAAGCTAGGAATGAGCAGTTCTTC.

This clone was counted only a few times. Other DNA sequences in the sample encode the same CDR3. CDR3 DNA sequence: TGTGCCAGCAGTGGACAGGGGGATCAGCCCCAGCATTTT. Amino acid sequence: CASSGQGDQPQHF. The chain couples TRBV2 to TRBJ1-5; 9 bases agree with TRBD1. The CDR3 has 13 amino acids. Germline V CDR1 and CDR2: SNHLY, FYNNEI. Unmatched junction bases numbered 0, after V lost 4 bases and J lost 5 bases.

The chain recombines TRBV5-1 with TRBJ1-1; no firm D call. Per the germline V gene, CDR1 is SGHRS and CDR2 is YFSETQ. The CDR3 runs to 13 residues. The germline V and J ends were trimmed by 1 base and 4 bases, with 8 bases remaining between them. CDR3 bases: TGCGCCAGCAGCTTGATGGGGAGCACTGAAGCTTTCTTT. Encoded protein: CASSLMGSTEAFF.